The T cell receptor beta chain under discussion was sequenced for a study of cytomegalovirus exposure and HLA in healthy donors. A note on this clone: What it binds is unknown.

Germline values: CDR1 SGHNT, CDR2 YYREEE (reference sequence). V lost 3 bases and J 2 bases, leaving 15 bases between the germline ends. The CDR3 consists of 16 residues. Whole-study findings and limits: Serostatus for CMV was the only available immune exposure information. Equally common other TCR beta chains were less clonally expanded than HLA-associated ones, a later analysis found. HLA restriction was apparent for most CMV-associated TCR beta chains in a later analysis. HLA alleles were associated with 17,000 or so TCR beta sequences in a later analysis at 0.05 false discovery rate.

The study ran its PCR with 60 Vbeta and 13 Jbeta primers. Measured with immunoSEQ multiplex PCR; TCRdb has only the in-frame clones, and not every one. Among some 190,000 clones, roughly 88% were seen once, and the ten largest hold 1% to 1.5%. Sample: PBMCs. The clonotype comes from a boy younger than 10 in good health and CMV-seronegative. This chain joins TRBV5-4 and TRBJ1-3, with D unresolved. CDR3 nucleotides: TGTGCCAGCAGCTGGGAGGCAGGCCGCGCTGGAAACACCATATATTTT. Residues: CASSWEAGRAGNTIYF.